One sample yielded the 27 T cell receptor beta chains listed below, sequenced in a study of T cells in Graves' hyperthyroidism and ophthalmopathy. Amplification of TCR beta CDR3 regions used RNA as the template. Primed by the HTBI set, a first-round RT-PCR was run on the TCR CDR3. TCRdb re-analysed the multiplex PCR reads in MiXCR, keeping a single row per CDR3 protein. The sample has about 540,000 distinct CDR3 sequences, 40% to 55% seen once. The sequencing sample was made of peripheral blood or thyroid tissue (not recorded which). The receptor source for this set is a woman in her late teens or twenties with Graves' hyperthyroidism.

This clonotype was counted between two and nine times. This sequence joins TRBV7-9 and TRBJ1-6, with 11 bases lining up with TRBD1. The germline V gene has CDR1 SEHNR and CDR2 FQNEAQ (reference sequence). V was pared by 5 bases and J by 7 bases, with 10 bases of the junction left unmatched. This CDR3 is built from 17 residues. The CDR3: CASSLIGQGAKNSPLHF. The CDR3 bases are TGTGCCAGCAGCCTAATTGGACAGGGGGCGAAAAATTCACCCCTCCACTTT.

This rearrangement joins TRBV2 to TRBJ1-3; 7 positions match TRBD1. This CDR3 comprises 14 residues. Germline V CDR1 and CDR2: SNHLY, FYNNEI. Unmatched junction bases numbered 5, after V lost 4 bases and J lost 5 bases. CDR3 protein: CASSVGQRRNTIYF. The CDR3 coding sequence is TGTGCCAGCAGTGTGGGACAGAGAAGAAACACCATATATTTT.

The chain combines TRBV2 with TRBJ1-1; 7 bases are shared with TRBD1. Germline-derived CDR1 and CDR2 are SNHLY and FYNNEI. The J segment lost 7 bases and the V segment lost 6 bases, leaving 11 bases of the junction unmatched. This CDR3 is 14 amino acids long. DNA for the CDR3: TGTGCCAGCAGCCGCCGGCGGGACAGCCTTGAAGCTTTCTTT. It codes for CASSRRRDSLEAFF. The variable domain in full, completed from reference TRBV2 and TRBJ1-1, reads EPEVTQTPSHQVTQMGQEVILRCVPISNHLYFYWYRQILGQKVEFLVSFYNNEISEKSEIFDDQFSVERPDGSNFTLKIRSTKLEDSAMYFCASSRRRDSLEAFFGQGTRLTVV.

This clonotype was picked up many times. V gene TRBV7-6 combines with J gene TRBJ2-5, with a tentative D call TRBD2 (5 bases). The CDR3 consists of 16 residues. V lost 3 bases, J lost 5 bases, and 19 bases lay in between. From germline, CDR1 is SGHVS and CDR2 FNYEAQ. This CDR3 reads CASSFSPGPAVETQYF. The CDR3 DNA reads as TGTGCCAGCAGCTTTTCACCAGGCCCAGCGGTGGAGACCCAGTACTTC. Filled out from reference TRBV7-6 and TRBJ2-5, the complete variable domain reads GAGVSQSPRYKVTKRGQDVALRCDPISGHVSLYWYRQALGQGPEFLTYFNYEAQQDKSGLPNDRFSAERPEGSISTLTIQRTEQRDSAMYRCASSFSPGPAVETQYFGPGTRLLVL.

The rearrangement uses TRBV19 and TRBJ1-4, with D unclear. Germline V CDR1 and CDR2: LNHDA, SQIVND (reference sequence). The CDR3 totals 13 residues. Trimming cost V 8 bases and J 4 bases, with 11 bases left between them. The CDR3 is CASHSDRNEKLFF. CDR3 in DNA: TGTGCCAGTCATTCGGATCGTAATGAAAAACTGTTTTTT.

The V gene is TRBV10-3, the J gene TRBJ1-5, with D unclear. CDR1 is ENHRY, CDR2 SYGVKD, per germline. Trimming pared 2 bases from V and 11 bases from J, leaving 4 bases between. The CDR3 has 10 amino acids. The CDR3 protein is CAISEQAQHF. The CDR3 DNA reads TGTGCCATCAGTGAGCAGGCCCAGCATTTT.

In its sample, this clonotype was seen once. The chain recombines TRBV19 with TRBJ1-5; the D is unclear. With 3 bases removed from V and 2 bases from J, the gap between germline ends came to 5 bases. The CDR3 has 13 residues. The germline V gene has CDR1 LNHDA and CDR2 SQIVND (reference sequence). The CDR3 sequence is CASSIPGNQPQHF. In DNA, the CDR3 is TGTGCCAGTAGTATCCCAGGCAATCAGCCCCAGCATTTT.

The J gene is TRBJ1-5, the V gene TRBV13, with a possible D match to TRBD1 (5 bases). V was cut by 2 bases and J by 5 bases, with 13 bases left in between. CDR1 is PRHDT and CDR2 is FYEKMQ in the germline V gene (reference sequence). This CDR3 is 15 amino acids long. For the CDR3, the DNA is TGTGCCAGCAGCTTATCCCCGGGGGGAGATCAGCCCCAGCATTTT. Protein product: CASSLSPGGDQPQHF.

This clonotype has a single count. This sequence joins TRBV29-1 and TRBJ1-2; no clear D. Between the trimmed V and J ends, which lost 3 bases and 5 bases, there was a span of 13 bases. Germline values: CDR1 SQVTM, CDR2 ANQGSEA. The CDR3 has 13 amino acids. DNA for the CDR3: TGCAGCGTTGATAAACAGAGCACGTATGGCTACACCTTC. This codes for CSVDKQSTYGYTF.

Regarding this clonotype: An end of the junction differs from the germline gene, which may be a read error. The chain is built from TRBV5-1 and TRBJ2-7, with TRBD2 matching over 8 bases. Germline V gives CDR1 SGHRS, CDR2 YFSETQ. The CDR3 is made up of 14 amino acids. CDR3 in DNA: TGTGCCAGCAGCTTAAGCGGGAGACCGAGTGAGCAGTACTTC. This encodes CASSLSGRPSEQYF.

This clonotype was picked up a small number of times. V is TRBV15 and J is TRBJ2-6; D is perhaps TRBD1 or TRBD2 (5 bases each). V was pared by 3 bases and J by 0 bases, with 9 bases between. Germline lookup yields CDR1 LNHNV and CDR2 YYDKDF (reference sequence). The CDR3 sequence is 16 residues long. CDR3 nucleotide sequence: TGTGCCACCAGCAGCGGTGGGACCTCTGGGGCCAACGTCCTGACTTTC. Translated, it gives CATSSGGTSGANVLTF.

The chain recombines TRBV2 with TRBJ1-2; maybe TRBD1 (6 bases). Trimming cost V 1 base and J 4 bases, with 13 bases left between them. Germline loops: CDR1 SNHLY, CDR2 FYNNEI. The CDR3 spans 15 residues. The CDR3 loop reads CASSEGGGGGYGYTF. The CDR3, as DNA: TGTGCCAGCAGTGAAGGGGGTGGAGGGGGCTATGGCTACACCTTC.

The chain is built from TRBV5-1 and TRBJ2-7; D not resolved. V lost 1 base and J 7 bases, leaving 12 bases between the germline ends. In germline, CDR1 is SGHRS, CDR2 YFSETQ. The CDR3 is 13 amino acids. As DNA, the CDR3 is TGCGCCAGCAGCTTGTTAGCTTTGGGTGAGCAGTACTTC. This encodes CASSLLALGEQYF.

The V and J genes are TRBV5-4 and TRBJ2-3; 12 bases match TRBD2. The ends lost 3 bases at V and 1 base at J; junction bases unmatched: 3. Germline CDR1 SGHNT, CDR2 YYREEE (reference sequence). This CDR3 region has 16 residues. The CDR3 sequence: CASSSRTSGGTDTQYF. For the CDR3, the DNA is TGTGCCAGCAGCTCTCGGACTAGCGGGGGCACAGATACGCAGTATTTT.

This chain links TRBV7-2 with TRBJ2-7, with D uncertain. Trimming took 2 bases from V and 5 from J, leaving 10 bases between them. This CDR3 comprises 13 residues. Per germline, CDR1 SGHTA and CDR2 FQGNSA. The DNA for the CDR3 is TGTGCCAGCAGCTTACTGACAATCCACGAGCAGTACTTC. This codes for CASSLLTIHEQYF.

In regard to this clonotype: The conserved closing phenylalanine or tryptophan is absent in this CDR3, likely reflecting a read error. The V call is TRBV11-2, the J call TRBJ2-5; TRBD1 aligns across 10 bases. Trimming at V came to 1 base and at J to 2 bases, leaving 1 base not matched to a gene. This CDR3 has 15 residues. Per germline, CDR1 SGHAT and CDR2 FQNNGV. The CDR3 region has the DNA TGTGCCAGCAGCTTAGGGGACAGGGGACAAGAGACCCAGTACTCC. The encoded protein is CASSLGDRGQETQYS.

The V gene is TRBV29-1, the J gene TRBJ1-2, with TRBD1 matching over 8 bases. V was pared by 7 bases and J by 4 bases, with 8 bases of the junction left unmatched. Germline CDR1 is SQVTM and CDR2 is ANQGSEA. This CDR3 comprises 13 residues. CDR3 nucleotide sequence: TGCAGCGCAGCCGGGACAGGCACCTATGGCTACACCTTC. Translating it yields CSAAGTGTYGYTF.

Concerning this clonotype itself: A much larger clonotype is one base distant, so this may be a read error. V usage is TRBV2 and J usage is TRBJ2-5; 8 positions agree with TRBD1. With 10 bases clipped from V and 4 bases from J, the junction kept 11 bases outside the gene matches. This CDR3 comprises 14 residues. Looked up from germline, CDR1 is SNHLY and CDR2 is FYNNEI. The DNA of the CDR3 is TGTGCCACCAGAGTGGCAGGGGGCCGAGAGACCCAGTACTTC. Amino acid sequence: CATRVAGGRETQYF.

The CDR3 here is CATYSGGGSRETQYF. The CDR3 DNA follows: TGTGCCACTTATTCCGGAGGCGGGTCCCGAGAGACCCAGTACTTC. The chain employs TRBV6-5 and TRBJ2-5; maybe TRBD2 (5 bases). V was clipped by 10 bases and J by 4 bases, with 22 bases between them. Germline V gives CDR1 MNHEY, CDR2 SVGAGI. The CDR3 has 15 amino acids.

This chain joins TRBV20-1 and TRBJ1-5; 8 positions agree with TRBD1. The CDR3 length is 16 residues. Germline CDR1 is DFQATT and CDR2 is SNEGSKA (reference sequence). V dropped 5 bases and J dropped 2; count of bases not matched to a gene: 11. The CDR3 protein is CSADRDTGQGNQPQHF. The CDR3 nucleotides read TGCAGTGCTGACCGTGACACGGGACAGGGCAATCAGCCCCAGCATTTT.

The CDR3 nucleotides are TGTGCCAGCAGCCACGAAGGATGGACAGGGGGAAATCAGCCCCAGCATTTT. It encodes CASSHEGWTGGNQPQHF. This chain uses TRBV6-1 with TRBJ1-5; 10 positions agree with TRBD1. This CDR3 contains 17 residues. From germline, CDR1 is MNHNS and CDR2 SASEGT. V gave up 6 bases and J gave up 4 bases; unmatched junction bases: 12.

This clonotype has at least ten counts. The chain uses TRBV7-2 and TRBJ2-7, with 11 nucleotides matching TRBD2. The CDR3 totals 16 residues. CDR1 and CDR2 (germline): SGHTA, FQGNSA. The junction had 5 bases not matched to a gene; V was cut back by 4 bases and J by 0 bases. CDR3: CASSSSGRRSSYEQYF. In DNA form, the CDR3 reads TGTGCCAGCAGCTCTAGCGGGAGGAGGAGCTCCTACGAGCAGTACTTC.

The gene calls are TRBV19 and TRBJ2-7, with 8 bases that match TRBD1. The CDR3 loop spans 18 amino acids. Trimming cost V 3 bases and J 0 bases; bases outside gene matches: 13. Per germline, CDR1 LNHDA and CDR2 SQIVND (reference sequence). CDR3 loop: CASSIGDRPLPTSYEQYF. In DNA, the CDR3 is TGTGCCAGTAGTATTGGGGACAGGCCTCTCCCCACCTCCTACGAGCAGTACTTC.

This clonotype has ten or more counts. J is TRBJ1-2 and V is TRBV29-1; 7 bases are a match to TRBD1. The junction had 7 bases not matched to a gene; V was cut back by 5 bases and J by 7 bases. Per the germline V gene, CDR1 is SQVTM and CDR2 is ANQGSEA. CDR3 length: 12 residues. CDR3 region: CSVSRTGGGYTF. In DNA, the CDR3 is TGCAGCGTTTCGCGGACAGGCGGTGGCTACACCTTC.

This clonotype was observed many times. CDR3 nucleotides: TGTGCCACCAGCAGAGACAGGGTGGGCACTGAAGCTTTCTTT. Translating it yields CATSRDRVGTEAFF. The chain has TRBV15 and TRBJ1-1; D may be TRBD1 (5 bases). V lost 0 bases to trimming and J lost 4 bases, with 9 bases between them. From germline, CDR1 is LNHNV and CDR2 YYDKDF (reference sequence). This CDR3 spans 14 amino acids.

CDR3 residues: CASSFTGTGALETQYF. The CDR3 nucleotides are TGTGCCAGCAGCTTCACCGGGACAGGGGCGTTGGAGACCCAGTACTTC. The V gene is TRBV7-9, the J gene TRBJ2-5, with 10 bases lining up with TRBD1. CDR3 size: 16 residues. Germline V gives CDR1 SEHNR, CDR2 FQNEAQ (reference sequence). J was trimmed by 5 bases and V by 3 bases; bases with no gene match: 9.

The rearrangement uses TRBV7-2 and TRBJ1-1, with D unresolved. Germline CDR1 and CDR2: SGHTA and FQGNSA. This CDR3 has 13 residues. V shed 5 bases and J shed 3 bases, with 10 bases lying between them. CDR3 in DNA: TGTGCCAGCAGCAGCGAAGGAGACACTGAAGCTTTCTTT. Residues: CASSSEGDTEAFF.